The present TCR beta chain was sequenced within a study of blood T cell repertoires in COVID-19. Study background: Donors in the United States, Italy and Spain gave samples during acute or convalescent COVID-19. Sample material is recorded as cDNA or gDNA derived from T cells, B-cell-depleted T cells, or PBMCs.

Original processing methods: Amplification of reference gene primers provided the estimated nucleated cell counts. Data came from immunoSEQ multiplex PCR; TCRdb stores just in-frame clones and leaves some out. V and J calls and clone size come straight from that table; D and trimming were deduced from the DNA. The table lists about 190,000 clones, roughly 84% of them singletons. Germline V lookup: CDR1 SNHLY, CDR2 FYNNEI. There are 12 residues in the CDR3. Trimming pared 11 bases from V and 10 bases from J, leaving 20 bases between. This clonotype was obtained from a woman at least 80 years old with active or convalescent COVID-19. Sequenced material: peripheral blood. The chain combines TRBV2 with TRBJ1-1; weak D call: TRBD1 (6 bases). As DNA, the CDR3 is TGTGCCTCCGTACCCCGATCAGGGGCAGCTTTCTTT. It codes for CASVPRSGAAFF.